The 17 T cell receptor beta chains below were found in one sample sequenced in a study of post-analysis software for immune sequencing data. Prepared libraries of TCR beta cDNA carried unique molecular identifiers. TCRdb redid the calling of the PCR reads with MiXCR, one entry per CDR3 protein. Of hundreds of thousands of distinct CDR3 sequences in the sample, approximately 59% are singletons; the top ten hold about 11%. For these TCRs, the target antigens are not known. Notes on the study in general: Roughly five TRBV segments, including TRBV5-6, TRBV5-1 and TRBV20-1, were more frequent in patients than controls.

The specimen sequenced was blood. These receptors were obtained from a girl aged 2-10 years with multiple sclerosis.

This chain uses TRBV10-3 with TRBJ2-3, with D possibly matching TRBD2 (6 bases). This CDR3 has 13 amino acids. Trimming left V 6 bases short and J 4 bases short, with 11 bases between. The germline CDR1 and CDR2 sequences are ENHRY and SYGVKD. The CDR3 reads CAIRGGVSDTQYF. The CDR3 DNA sequence: TGTGCCATCAGAGGCGGGGTGTCAGATACGCAGTATTTT.

The rearrangement links TRBV5-1 to TRBJ2-5; D not resolved. The CDR3 sequence is 15 residues long. Trimming stripped 0 bases from V and 1 base from J, with 10 bases between. Germline assignment: CDR1 SGHRS and CDR2 YFSETQ. CDR3 protein: CASSLDGRPQETQYF. In DNA form, the CDR3 reads TGCGCCAGCAGCTTGGATGGACGGCCCCAAGAGACCCAGTACTTC.

This clonotype was counted between two and nine times. This rearrangement joins TRBV7-3 to TRBJ2-1; 7 bases align to TRBD2. Looked up from germline, CDR1 is SGHTA and CDR2 is FQGTGA. Trimming at V came to 4 bases and at J to 5 bases, leaving 17 bases not matched to a gene. The CDR3 is 18 residues long. CDR3 nucleotides: TGTGCCAGCAGCTCCAGGAGCCTCGGGAGGTATAACGACAATGAGCAGTTCTTC. Translating it yields CASSSRSLGRYNDNEQFF.

The rearrangement links TRBV5-5 to TRBJ2-3; D gene ambiguous. V shed 10 bases and J shed 2 bases, with 14 bases lying between them. The germline CDR1 and CDR2 sequences are SGHKS and YYEKEE (reference sequence). The CDR3 covers 13 residues. CDR3 sequence (DNA): TGTGCCGCCGTGGCAGTAAACACAGATACGCAGTATTTT. The encoded protein is CAAVAVNTDTQYF.

V is TRBV12-3 or TRBV12-4 and J is TRBJ2-3; 9 positions agree with TRBD2. V trimming: 4 bases; J trimming: 3 bases; junction bases outside the gene matches: 5. The CDR3 has 15 residues. CDR3: CASSWSGRSTDTQYF. As DNA, the CDR3 is TGTGCCAGCAGTTGGAGCGGGAGGTCTACAGATACGCAGTATTTT.

The chain employs TRBV7-9 and TRBJ1-4; D is unresolved. V was trimmed by 5 bases and J by 7 bases, leaving 14 bases between them. Germline loops: CDR1 SEHNR, CDR2 FQNEAQ (reference sequence). This CDR3 has 14 amino acids. CDR3 protein: CASSTAEGSEKLFF. The CDR3 DNA sequence: TGTGCCAGCAGCACCGCCGAGGGTAGTGAAAAACTGTTTTTT.

The chain employs TRBV4-2 and TRBJ2-1; TRBD1 agrees at 7 bases. V shed 2 bases, J shed 8 bases, and the junction held 9 bases outside the gene matches. The germline gives CDR1 LGHNA, CDR2 YNFKEQ. CDR3 length: 15 amino acids. This CDR3 reads CASSQFTGAKDEQFF. CDR3 nucleotide sequence: TGTGCCAGCAGCCAATTTACAGGGGCTAAGGATGAGCAGTTCTTC.

A note on this clonotype: The junction departs from germline at one end; a sequencing error may be responsible. The V and J genes are TRBV27 and TRBJ2-1, with 9 positions matching TRBD1. The CDR3 consists of 12 residues. Germline V gene data show CDR1 as MNHEY and CDR2 as SMNVEV (reference sequence). The CDR3 here is CACRAGTGKQFF. Here the CDR3 DNA reads TGTGCCTGCAGGGCAGGGACAGGGAAGCAGTTCTTC.

The rearrangement links TRBV7-3 to TRBJ2-5; 8 bases map to TRBD2. Germline V gives CDR1 SGHTA, CDR2 FQGTGA. The V segment lost 0 bases and the J segment 2 bases; nucleotides outside the gene matches: 8. This CDR3 comprises 17 residues. The CDR3 coding sequence is TGTGCCAGCAGCTTAACGGGGACTAGGGGTGCACAAGAGACCCAGTACTTC. This sequence encodes CASSLTGTRGAQETQYF.

The chain links TRBV29-1 to TRBJ2-1; D call uncertain. Germline lookup yields CDR1 SQVTM and CDR2 ANQGSEA. The CDR3 is 13 amino acids. V was shortened by 6 bases and J by 4 bases, with 13 bases between the two germline ends. The CDR3 bases are TGCAGCGTACAAAGCGACCGATACAATGAGCAGTTCTTC. Its protein is CSVQSDRYNEQFF.

This clonotype was seen a single time. The chain combines TRBV29-1 with TRBJ1-1; D gene uncertain. V lost 1 base and J lost 8, with 8 bases in between. Looked up from germline, CDR1 is SQVTM and CDR2 is ANQGSEA. The CDR3 has 11 residues. This chain's CDR3 is CSVEGRSEAFF. The CDR3 DNA is TGCAGCGTTGAAGGGCGGTCCGAAGCTTTCTTT.

This clonotype was observed a handful of times. V gene TRBV29-1 combines with J gene TRBJ2-7; 8 bases agree with TRBD2. The DNA end is a closer match to TRBJ2-5, so the J assignment may be wrong. Germline CDR1 SQVTM, CDR2 ANQGSEA. The CDR3 covers 13 residues. CDR3: CSVYSGGQETQYF. The DNA for the CDR3 is TGCAGCGTTTACAGCGGGGGACAAGAGACCCAGTACTTC.

V and J are TRBV6-1 and TRBJ2-7; 7 bases fit TRBD1. The closer fit of TRBJ2-5 to the DNA end suggests the J call may be wrong. CDR1 is MNHNS, CDR2 SASEGT, per germline. The CDR3 covers 17 residues. The CDR3 sequence: CASSPPPYRGRGETQYF. The CDR3 DNA is TGTGCCAGCAGCCCGCCCCCCTACAGGGGAAGAGGAGAGACCCAGTACTTC.

The J gene is TRBJ2-7, the V gene TRBV20-1; D might be TRBD2 (7 bases). Between the trimmed V and J ends, which lost 6 bases and 2 bases, there was a span of 20 bases. Germline values: CDR1 DFQATT, CDR2 SNEGSKA (reference sequence). CDR3 size: 15 residues. The CDR3 is CSAEGGAGSPYEQYF. The DNA for the CDR3 is TGCAGTGCCGAGGGGGGGGCAGGGAGCCCCTACGAGCAGTACTTC.

The V gene is TRBV7-9, the J gene TRBJ1-1; D perhaps matches TRBD1 (6 bases). This CDR3 spans 15 amino acids. Germline V gene sequence: CDR1 SEHNR, CDR2 FQNEAQ (reference sequence). V dropped 5 bases and J dropped 4 bases, with 17 bases sitting between them. CDR3 loop: CASSQGGQGPTEAFF. Written as DNA, the CDR3 is TGTGCCAGCAGCCAAGGGGGGCAGGGGCCCACTGAAGCTTTCTTT.

V is TRBV28 and J is TRBJ2-1; 8 nucleotides match TRBD2. Germline CDR1 and CDR2: MDHEN and SYDVKM. This CDR3 has 20 amino acids. Trimming removed 4 bases from V and 3 bases from J; junction bases left unmatched: 20. The CDR3 bases are TGTGCCAGCAGTTCACCCGGGGGGGGCGCCCCTGCTGAGGGCTACAATGAGCAGTTCTTC. Encoded protein: CASSSPGGGAPAEGYNEQFF.

The chain joins TRBV6-6 to TRBJ2-1; D gene ambiguous. Germline assignment: CDR1 MNHNY and CDR2 SVGAGI (reference sequence). CDR3 length equals 15 residues. Trimming removed 4 bases at V and 0 bases at J, with 10 bases between. In nucleotides, the CDR3 is TGTGCCAGCAGTTCCCACGCCAGCTCCTACAATGAGCAGTTCTTC. It encodes CASSSHASSYNEQFF.